A single sample gave rise to the 25 T cell receptor beta chains below, sequenced in a study of a mutant IDH1 vaccine in newly diagnosed glioma. The time point denotes: week 11, during vaccination. Every single dose of the vaccine, 300 ug of mutant IDH1 20-mer peptide, came with topical imiquimod. Profiled with immunoSEQ multiplex PCR; TCRdb holds only in-frame clones, not every one. The table includes tens of thousands of clones, about four fifths detected once. Antigens of these TCRs are unknown. This specimen consisted of PBMCs, obtained from a glioma patient whose treatment included an IDH1 peptide vaccine. The receptor set was obtained from a man aged 30-40 years with glioma.

The V call is TRBV11-1, the J call TRBJ1-1, with D tentatively TRBD1 (6 bases). The CDR3 extends over 12 amino acids. Deletions cut 5 bases from V and 5 bases from J, with 9 bases between. Germline-derived CDR1 and CDR2 are SGHAT and FQDESV (reference sequence). CDR3 residues: CASSAQGTEAFF. The CDR3 DNA reads TGTGCCAGCAGCGCCCAGGGGACTGAAGCTTTCTTT.

There are a few counts of this clone. The chain joins TRBV19 to TRBJ1-1; D might be TRBD1 (5 bases). V was shortened by 4 bases and J by 5 bases, with 14 bases between the two germline ends. The CDR3 is 14 amino acids. Germline assignment: CDR1 LNHDA and CDR2 SQIVND (reference sequence). CDR3 coding DNA: TGTGCCAGTAGTACCCTGGGACCTGGGACTGAAGCTTTCTTT. This codes for CASSTLGPGTEAFF.

The genes are TRBV15 and TRBJ2-7; D is undetermined. Germline lookup yields CDR1 LNHNV and CDR2 YYDKDF (reference sequence). V lost 0 bases and J lost 3, with 6 bases in between. This CDR3 spans 13 amino acids. In DNA form, the CDR3 reads TGTGCCACCAGCAGAGAGAGCTTCTACGAGCAGTACTTC. Its translation: CATSRESFYEQYF.

The table lists this clone with a count of one. The chain carries TRBV4-1 and TRBJ2-1; 10 nucleotides agree with TRBD1. This CDR3 has 16 amino acids. Germline V gives CDR1 MGHRA, CDR2 YSYEKL. The ends lost 3 bases at V and 4 bases at J; junction bases unmatched: 6. DNA for the CDR3: TGCGCCAGCAGCCAGGAATGGACAGGGGGATACAATGAGCAGTTCTTC. This encodes CASSQEWTGGYNEQFF.

This clone was counted once. The rearrangement uses TRBV28 and TRBJ2-1; weak D call: TRBD2 (6 bases). The CDR3 extends over 15 amino acids. V lost 8 bases and J lost 7, with 21 bases in between. CDR1 MDHEN and CDR2 SYDVKM come from the germline V gene. CDR3 DNA sequence: TGTGCCAGCTGCGGTGGGAGGTCTTTGGGGAATGAGCAGTTCTTC. As protein: CASCGGRSLGNEQFF. The full variable domain, completed using reference TRBV28 and TRBJ2-1, is DVKVTQSSRYLVKRTGEKVFLECVQDMDHENMFWYRQDPGLGLRLIYFSYDVKMKEKGDIPEGYSVSREKKERFSLILESASTNQTSMYLCASCGGRSLGNEQFFGPGTRLTVL.

This clone was seen once. V and J are TRBV7-3 and TRBJ2-3; no clear D gene. With 4 bases removed from V and 0 bases from J, the gap between germline ends came to 8 bases. This CDR3 region has 14 residues. Germline CDR1 SGHTA, CDR2 FQGTGA. CDR3 in DNA: TGTGCCAGCAGCTCCTTTCCTAGCACAGATACGCAGTATTTT. It translates to CASSSFPSTDTQYF.

The chain carries TRBV2 and TRBJ1-1; maybe TRBD1 (6 bases). Germline values: CDR1 SNHLY, CDR2 FYNNEI. The CDR3 has 14 amino acids. V lost 3 bases and J lost 1, with 9 bases in between. For the CDR3, the DNA is TGTGCCAGCAGTGACGTGACAGGGAACACTGAAGCTTTCTTT. Amino acid sequence: CASSDVTGNTEAFF.

This clone was seen more than once but under ten times. The chain couples TRBV28 to TRBJ1-4; 11 bases agree with TRBD1. J lost 6 bases, V lost 5 bases, and 5 bases had no gene match. The CDR3 extends over 15 amino acids. The germline gives CDR1 MDHEN, CDR2 SYDVKM. The CDR3 bases are TGTGCCAGCAGTCCGTGGACAGGGGGCGATGAAAAACTGTTTTTT. Translating gives CASSPWTGGDEKLFF.

The V gene is TRBV6-6, the J gene TRBJ2-3; TRBD2 matches at 7 bases. Germline lookup yields CDR1 MNHNY and CDR2 SVGAGI (reference sequence). V lost 4 bases and J lost 2; bases outside the gene matches: 9. CDR3 length equals 16 residues. Here the CDR3 reads CASSFLGSGDTDTQYF. DNA of the CDR3: TGTGCCAGCAGTTTTTTGGGGAGCGGGGACACAGATACGCAGTATTTT.

In DNA form, the CDR3 reads TGTGCCAGCAGCCAAGATCGACAGGGGGATCAGCCCCAGCATTTT. Its protein is CASSQDRQGDQPQHF. The chain couples TRBV4-2 to TRBJ1-5; 9 bases align to TRBD1. V gave up 0 bases and J gave up 5 bases; unmatched junction bases: 2. Germline V gene sequence: CDR1 LGHNA, CDR2 YNFKEQ. The CDR3 extends over 15 amino acids.

V and J are TRBV27 and TRBJ2-7; D gene ambiguous. The CDR3 covers 13 residues. The germline V gene has CDR1 MNHEY and CDR2 SMNVEV (reference sequence). The germline V and J ends were trimmed by 6 bases and 3 bases, with 12 bases remaining between them. The CDR3 nucleotides read TGTGCCAGCAGGCCATCTTTACTCTACGAGCAGTACTTC. It specifies CASRPSLLYEQYF.

This chain connects TRBV7-9 to TRBJ2-2; D tentatively fits TRBD1 or TRBD2 (5 bases each). Between the trimmed V and J ends, which lost 5 bases and 3 bases, there was a span of 13 bases. The germline V gene encodes CDR1 SEHNR and CDR2 FQNEAQ (reference sequence). This CDR3 region has 15 residues. CDR3 nucleotide sequence: TGTGCCAGCAGCCCCTGGGGGTATGACACCGGGGAGCTGTTTTTT. This sequence encodes CASSPWGYDTGELFF.

This rearrangement joins TRBV30 to TRBJ1-2; a possible D gene is TRBD1 (6 bases). Trimming took 0 bases from V and 5 from J, leaving 13 bases between them. The CDR3 is 14 residues long. The germline CDR1 and CDR2 sequences are GTSNPN and SVGIG (reference sequence). CDR3 region: CAWSVLGHRYGYTF. DNA for the CDR3: TGTGCCTGGAGTGTACTGGGACACAGATATGGCTACACCTTC.

Notes on this clone: One end of the junction fails to match germline, which may point to a read error. This chain links TRBV4-2 with TRBJ2-3; TRBD2 matches at 12 bases. The CDR3 is 15 amino acids. Germline V gene lookup returns CDR1 LGHNA and CDR2 YNFKEQ. CDR3 bases: TGTGCCAGCAGCCGAGCTAGCGGGGGGGAAACCTCCCCGCATTTT. The encoded protein is CASSRASGGETSPHF.

The chain has TRBV30 and TRBJ2-1, with D perhaps TRBD1 (6 bases). The CDR3 length is 12 residues. The V end lost 3 bases, the J end lost 7 bases, and 10 bases lay between the germline ends. The germline CDR1 and CDR2 sequences are GTSNPN and SVGIG (reference sequence). Here the CDR3 reads CAWRGRGNEQFF. Written as DNA, the CDR3 is TGTGCCTGGAGGGGAAGGGGGAATGAGCAGTTCTTC.

V and J are TRBV11-2 and TRBJ1-1; the match to TRBD1 covers 10 bases. With V trimmed by 0 bases and J by 8 bases, 3 bases remained unmatched. The germline CDR1 and CDR2 sequences are SGHAT and FQNNGV. This CDR3 comprises 14 residues. The CDR3 coding sequence is TGTGCCAGCAGCTTAGATAGGGGACAGGGGGAAGCTTTCTTT. It encodes CASSLDRGQGEAFF.

The chain joins TRBV5-1 to TRBJ2-5; 7 bases match TRBD1. In germline, CDR1 is SGHRS, CDR2 YFSETQ. The length of the CDR3 is 14 residues. The junction had 4 bases not matched to a gene; V was cut back by 5 bases and J by 0 bases. This CDR3 is CASRGTAYQETQYF. The CDR3 nucleotides read TGCGCCAGCAGGGGGACAGCGTACCAAGAGACCCAGTACTTC. Filled out from reference TRBV5-1 and TRBJ2-5, the complete variable domain reads KAGVTQTPRYLIKTRGQQVTLSCSPISGHRSVSWYQQTPGQGLQFLFEYFSETQRNKGNFPGRFSGRQFSNSRSEMNVSTLELGDSALYLCASRGTAYQETQYFGPGTRLLVL.

A few counts support this clone. The V and J genes are TRBV19 and TRBJ2-3, with D perhaps TRBD1 (5 bases). CDR1 and CDR2 from the germline V gene are LNHDA and SQIVND (reference sequence). This CDR3 region has 13 residues. Trimming removed 1 base at V and 4 bases at J, with 6 bases between. The CDR3 reads CASSIVQADTQYF. The CDR3 DNA reads TGTGCCAGTAGTATAGTACAGGCAGATACGCAGTATTTT.

Here the CDR3 DNA reads TGCGCCAGCAGCTTGGCACCAGGGAATGTGAATGAGCAGTTCTTC. Encoded protein: CASSLAPGNVNEQFF. V is TRBV5-1 and J is TRBJ2-1; D perhaps matches TRBD1 (5 bases). Trimming removed 0 bases from V and 7 bases from J, with 14 bases in between. The germline gives CDR1 SGHRS, CDR2 YFSETQ. This CDR3 is built from 15 residues.

In this sample, this clone turned up once. J is TRBJ2-2 and V is TRBV10-3, with unresolved D. The V gene lost 2 bases and the J gene lost 1 base, with 2 bases spanning the gap. The CDR3 has 13 residues. Germline V gene data show CDR1 as ENHRY and CDR2 as SYGVKD. The CDR3 here is CAISEKNTGELFF. The CDR3 DNA sequence: TGTGCCATCAGTGAGAAGAACACCGGGGAGCTGTTTTTT.

This sequence joins TRBV30 and TRBJ1-1, with D uncertain. The V end lost 2 bases, the J end lost 0 bases, and 13 bases lay between the germline ends. This CDR3 is 15 amino acids long. Germline V gene lookup returns CDR1 GTSNPN and CDR2 SVGIG (reference sequence). The chain's CDR3 is CAWSRVNLVNTEAFF. DNA of the CDR3: TGTGCCTGGAGTCGAGTTAATTTAGTGAACACTGAAGCTTTCTTT.

This rearrangement joins TRBV7-6 to TRBJ2-3; D is perhaps TRBD1 or TRBD2 (5 bases each). V was shortened by 5 bases and J by 7 bases, with 16 bases between the two germline ends. The CDR3 loop spans 14 amino acids. Germline CDR1 SGHVS, CDR2 FNYEAQ. CDR3 in DNA: TGTGCCAGCAGCAACACTAGGACAATAAATACGCAGTATTTT. Its translation: CASSNTRTINTQYF.

The chain carries TRBV5-1 and TRBJ2-1, with 9 bases lining up with TRBD2. The V gene end was trimmed by 3 bases and the J gene end by 3 bases; junction bases not matched to a gene: 16. Germline V gene lookup returns CDR1 SGHRS and CDR2 YFSETQ. The CDR3 is 19 amino acids. In nucleotides, the CDR3 is TGCGCCAGCAGCTCCACCGTCAAAACAACTAGCGGGTACTACAATGAGCAGTTCTTC. It translates to CASSSTVKTTSGYYNEQFF.

The rearrangement links TRBV15 to TRBJ2-7, with D possibly TRBD2 on 6 matching bases. Germline values: CDR1 LNHNV, CDR2 YYDKDF (reference sequence). Trimming pared 7 bases from V and 3 bases from J, leaving 19 bases between. This CDR3 has 15 residues. CDR3 sequence reads: CATTPGGSSYYEQYF. In DNA, the CDR3 is TGTGCCACCACCCCCGGAGGGTCCTCCTACTACGAGCAGTACTTC.

The rearrangement joins TRBV7-6 to TRBJ2-3; D unclear. Germline V lookup: CDR1 SGHVS, CDR2 FNYEAQ. The CDR3 sequence is 15 residues long. Trimming stripped 3 bases from V and 0 bases from J, with 10 bases between. CDR3 region: CASSLRVSSTDTQYF. CDR3 bases: TGTGCCAGCAGCTTGCGAGTCTCTAGCACAGATACGCAGTATTTT.